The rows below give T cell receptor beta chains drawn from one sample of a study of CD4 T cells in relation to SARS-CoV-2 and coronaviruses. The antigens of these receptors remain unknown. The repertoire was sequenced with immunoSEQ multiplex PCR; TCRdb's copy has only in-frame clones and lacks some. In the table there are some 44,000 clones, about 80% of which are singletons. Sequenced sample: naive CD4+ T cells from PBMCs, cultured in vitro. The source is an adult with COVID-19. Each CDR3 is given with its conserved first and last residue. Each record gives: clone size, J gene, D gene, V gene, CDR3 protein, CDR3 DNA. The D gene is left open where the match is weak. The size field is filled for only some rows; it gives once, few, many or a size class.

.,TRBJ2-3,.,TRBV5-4,CASSSEPGEVSVSTDTQYF,TGTGCCAGCAGCTCGGAGCCAGGGGAGGTATCGGTGAGCACAGATACGCAGTATTTT
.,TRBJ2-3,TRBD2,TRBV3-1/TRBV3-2,CASSIRAGEPTDTQYF,TGTGCCAGCAGCATTCGGGCGGGAGAACCCACAGATACGCAGTATTTT
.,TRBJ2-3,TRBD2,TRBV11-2,CASSLGLASSYTQYF,TGTGCCAGCAGCTTAGGACTAGCGAGCTCATATACGCAGTATTTT
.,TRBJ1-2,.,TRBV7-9,CASSLVSGLLGYTF,TGTGCCAGCAGCTTAGTTTCAGGGTTACTCGGCTACACCTTC
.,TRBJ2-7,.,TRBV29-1,CSVRVVSYEQYF,TGCAGCGTTCGGGTAGTTTCCTACGAGCAGTACTTC
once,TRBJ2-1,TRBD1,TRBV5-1,CASGGQGGGASEQFF,TGCGCCAGCGGGGGACAGGGGGGCGGCGCAAGTGAGCAGTTCTTC
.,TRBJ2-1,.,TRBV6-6,CASTQSAGLGDNEQFF,TGTGCCAGCACCCAATCGGCCGGGTTGGGGGACAATGAGCAGTTCTTC
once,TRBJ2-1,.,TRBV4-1,CASSSGGLFYNEQFF,TGCGCCAGCAGCTCCGGGGGGCTATTCTACAATGAGCAGTTCTTC
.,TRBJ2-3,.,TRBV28,CASSRRAPDTQYF,TGTGCCAGCAGTCGGAGGGCCCCAGATACGCAGTATTTT
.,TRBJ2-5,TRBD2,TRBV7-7,CASSSTGLAGRGETQYF,TGTGCTAGCAGCTCCACGGGACTAGCTGGGAGAGGAGAGACCCAGTACTTC
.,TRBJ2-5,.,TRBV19,CASSIGLQETQYF,TGTGCCAGTAGTATAGGCCTTCAAGAGACCCAGTACTTC
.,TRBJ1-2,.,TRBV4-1,CASSQGGLPYGYTF,TGCGCCAGCAGCCAAGGAGGCCTGCCCTATGGCTACACCTTC
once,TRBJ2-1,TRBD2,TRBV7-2,CASSLVGSGPYNEQFF,TGTGCCAGCAGCTTAGTGGGTAGCGGGCCTTACAATGAGCAGTTCTTC
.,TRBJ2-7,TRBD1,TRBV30,CAWQRDRTYEQYF,TGTGCCTGGCAAAGGGACAGAACCTACGAGCAGTACTTC
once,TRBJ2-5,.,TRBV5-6,CASSPRLVTETQYF,TGTGCCAGCAGCCCTAGACTAGTTACAGAGACCCAGTACTTC
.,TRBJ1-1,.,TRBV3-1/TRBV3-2,CASTTAGREAEAFF,TGTGCCAGCACTACAGCTGGGAGGGAAGCTGAAGCTTTCTTT
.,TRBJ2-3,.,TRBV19,CASSFAATQYF,TGTGCCAGTAGTTTCGCCGCTACGCAGTATTTT
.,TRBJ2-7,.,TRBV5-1,CASSLGSRVYLNEQYF,TGCGCCAGCAGCTTAGGTTCCAGGGTGTACTTGAACGAGCAGTACTTC
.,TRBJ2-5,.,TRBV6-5,CASSYRQGGGETQYF,TGTGCCAGCAGCTATAGACAGGGCGGAGGGGAGACCCAGTACTTC
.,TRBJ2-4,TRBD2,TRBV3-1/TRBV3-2,CASNKRGAKNIQYF,TGTGCCAGCAACAAGCGGGGAGCCAAAAACATTCAGTACTTC
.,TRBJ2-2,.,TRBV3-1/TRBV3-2,CASSQYTGVTGELFF,TGTGCCAGCAGCCAATACACAGGAGTGACCGGGGAGCTGTTTTTT
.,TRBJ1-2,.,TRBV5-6,CASSLVWQARGGYTF,TGTGCCAGCAGCTTGGTCTGGCAGGCCCGGGGTGGCTACACCTTC
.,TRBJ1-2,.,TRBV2,CASSDARPDGYTF,TGTGCCAGCAGTGACGCCAGGCCAGATGGCTACACCTTC
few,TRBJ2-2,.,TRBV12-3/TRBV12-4,CASSIGSTGELFF,TGTGCCAGCAGTATTGGCAGCACCGGGGAGCTGTTTTTT
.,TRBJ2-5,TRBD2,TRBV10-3,CAISESGGVGETQYF,TGTGCCATCAGTGAGTCGGGAGGGGTCGGAGAGACCCAGTACTTC
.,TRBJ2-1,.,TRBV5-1,CASSPAVSRDNEQFF,TGCGCCAGCAGCCCAGCGGTTTCGCGGGACAATGAGCAGTTCTTC
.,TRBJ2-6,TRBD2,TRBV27,CASSPQGLAGGSFSGANVLTF,TGTGCCAGCAGTCCACAGGGACTAGCGGGAGGGTCCTTCTCTGGGGCCAACGTCCTGACTTTC
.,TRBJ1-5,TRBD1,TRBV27,CASSLGLGQGIGQPQHF,TGTGCCAGCAGTTTAGGGCTGGGACAGGGAATTGGACAGCCCCAGCATTTT
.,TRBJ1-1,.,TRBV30,CAWSVLMNTEAFF,TGTGCCTGGAGTGTCTTAATGAACACTGAAGCTTTCTTT
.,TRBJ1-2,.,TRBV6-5,CASRQTTGYGYTF,TGTGCCAGCAGACAAACAACAGGGTATGGCTACACCTTC
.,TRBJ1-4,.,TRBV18,CASLPENRPNEKLFF,TGTGCCAGCTTACCAGAGAACAGGCCTAATGAAAAACTGTTTTTT
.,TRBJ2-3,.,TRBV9,CASSVNWDTQYF,TGTGCCAGCAGCGTAAATTGGGATACGCAGTATTTT
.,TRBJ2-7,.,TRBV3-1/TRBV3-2,CASSPRDGTYEQYF,TGTGCCAGCAGCCCCCGGGACGGAACCTACGAGCAGTACTTC
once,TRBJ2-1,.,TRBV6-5,CASSYKGGENEQFF,TGTGCCAGCAGTTACAAGGGGGGGGAAAATGAGCAGTTCTTC
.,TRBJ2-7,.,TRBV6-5,CASSLGRIDELYF,TGTGCCAGCAGTTTAGGTCGCATTGACGAGCTGTACTTC
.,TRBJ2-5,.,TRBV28,CASRTTGARGRETQYF,TGTGCCAGCAGAACCACAGGGGCGCGGGGAAGGGAGACCCAGTACTTC
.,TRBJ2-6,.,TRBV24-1,CATSDPGESGANVLTF,TGTGCCACCAGTGATCCCGGGGAATCCGGGGCCAACGTCCTGACTTTC
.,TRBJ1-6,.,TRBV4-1,CASSQALNSPLHF,TGCGCCAGCAGCCAAGCTCTTAATTCACCCCTCCACTTT
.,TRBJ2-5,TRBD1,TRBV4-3,CASSRAGTGSRETQYF,TGCGCCAGCAGCCGCGCAGGGACAGGGTCAAGGGAGACCCAGTACTTC
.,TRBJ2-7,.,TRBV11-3,CASSLGPSREQYF,TGTGCCAGCAGCTTAGGACCCTCACGCGAGCAGTACTTC
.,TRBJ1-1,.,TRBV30,CAWSRGRLNTEAFF,TGTGCCTGGAGTCGGGGGCGTCTAAACACTGAAGCTTTCTTT
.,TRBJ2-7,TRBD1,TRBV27,CASSSRRGQGTYEQYF,TGTGCCAGCAGTTCTAGGAGAGGACAGGGGACCTACGAGCAGTACTTC